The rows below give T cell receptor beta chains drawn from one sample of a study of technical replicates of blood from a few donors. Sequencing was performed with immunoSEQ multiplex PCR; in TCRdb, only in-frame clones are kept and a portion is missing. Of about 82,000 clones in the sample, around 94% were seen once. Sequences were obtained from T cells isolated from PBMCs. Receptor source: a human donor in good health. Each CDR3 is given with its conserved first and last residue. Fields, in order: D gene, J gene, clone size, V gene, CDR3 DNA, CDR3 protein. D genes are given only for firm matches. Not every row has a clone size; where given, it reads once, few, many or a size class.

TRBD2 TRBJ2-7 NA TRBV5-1 TGCGCCAGCAGGGACGGGACTACAGTGGACGAGCAGTACTTC CASRDGTTVDEQYF
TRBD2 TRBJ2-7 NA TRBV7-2 TGTGCCAGCAGCTTAGGAGCGGGAAGGTTCTACGAGCAGTACTTC CASSLGAGRFYEQYF
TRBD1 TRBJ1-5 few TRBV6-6 TGTGCCAGCAGTTTAACAGGGGGCACTCAGCCCCAGCATTTT CASSLTGGTQPQHF
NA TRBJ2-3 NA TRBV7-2 TGTGCCAGCAGCTTAGAGGTCAGGGCCACAGATACGCAGTATTTT CASSLEVRATDTQYF
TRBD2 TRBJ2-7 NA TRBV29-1 TGCAGCGTTCCTTTGGCGGGAGCTGACTCCTACGAGCAGTACTTC CSVPLAGADSYEQYF
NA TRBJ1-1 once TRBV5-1 TGCGCCAGCAGCTCTAGGGGCACCACTGAAGCTTTCTTT CASSSRGTTEAFF
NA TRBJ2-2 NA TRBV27 TGTGCCAGCAGTTTTTACATAAGACATACCGCTACCTCGAACACCGGGGAGCTGTTTTTT CASSFYIRHTATSNTGELFF
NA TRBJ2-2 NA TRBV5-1 TGCGCCAGCAGACCCAACTCAGGGGAATACAGCACCGGGGAGCTGTTTTTT CASRPNSGEYSTGELFF
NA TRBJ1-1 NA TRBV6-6 TGTGCCAGCAGTTACTCGACTCTATTGGTTGAAGCTTTCTTT CASSYSTLLVEAFF
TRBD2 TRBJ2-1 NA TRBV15 TGTGCCACCAGCAGAAGCGGGAACAATGAGCAGTTCTTC CATSRSGNNEQFF